The T cell receptor beta chain described here comes from a study of T-cell memory formation after mild COVID-19. Study results and limitations: Among clones contracting day 15 to 85, CD4/CD8 was balanced, whereas later expanders leaned CD4+. Cross-reactive memory appears to have joined, as suggested by some responding clones showing up in pre-infection memory. Clones that contracted clustered mainly in CM and EM if CD4+ and in EMRA if CD8+.

This clonotype was detected a few times. Antigen unknown. V lost 2 bases to trimming and J lost 5 bases, with 9 bases between them. Germline CDR1 reads SQVTM; CDR2 reads ANQGSEA. This CDR3 region has 12 residues. The 5'RACE method, run with constant-segment primers, produced TCR alpha and TCR beta cDNA libraries (carrying sample barcodes and UMIs). In TCRdb, the 5' RACE reads were re-called with MiXCR into one record per CDR3 protein. The repertoire holds 300,000 to 400,000 distinct CDR3 sequences, with around 28% as singletons. This TCR was recovered from an adult woman who had mild COVID-19 (a few samples of this study predate the infection). Cell type and time point are not known. The material sequenced was PBMCs or a T cell subset sorted from them (not recorded which). The chain joins TRBV29-1 to TRBJ2-5, with D uncertain. CDR3 region: CSVERPGETQYF. DNA of the CDR3: TGCAGCGTTGAACGGCCTGGGGAGACCCAGTACTTC.